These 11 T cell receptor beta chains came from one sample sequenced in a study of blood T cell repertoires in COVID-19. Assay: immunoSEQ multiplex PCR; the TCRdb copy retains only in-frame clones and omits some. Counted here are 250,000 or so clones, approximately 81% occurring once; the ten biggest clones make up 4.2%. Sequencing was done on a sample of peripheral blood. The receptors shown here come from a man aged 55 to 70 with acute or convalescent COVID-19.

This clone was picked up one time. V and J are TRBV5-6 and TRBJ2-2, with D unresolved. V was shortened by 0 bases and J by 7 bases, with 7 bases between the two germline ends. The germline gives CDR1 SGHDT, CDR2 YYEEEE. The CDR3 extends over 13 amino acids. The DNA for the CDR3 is TGTGCCAGCAGCTTGGCCCCCAGCGGGGAGCTGTTTTTT. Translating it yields CASSLAPSGELFF.

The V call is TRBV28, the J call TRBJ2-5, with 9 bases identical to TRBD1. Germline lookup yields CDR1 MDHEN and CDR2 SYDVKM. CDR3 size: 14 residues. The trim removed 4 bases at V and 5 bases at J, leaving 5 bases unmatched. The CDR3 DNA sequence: TGTGCCAGCAGTTCATATGGACAGGGGGAGACCCAGTACTTC. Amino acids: CASSSYGQGETQYF.

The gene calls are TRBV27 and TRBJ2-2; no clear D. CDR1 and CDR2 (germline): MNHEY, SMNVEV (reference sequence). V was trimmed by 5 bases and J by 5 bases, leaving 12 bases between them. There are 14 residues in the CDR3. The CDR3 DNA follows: TGTGCCAGCAGTATCGGAGAATCTACCGGGGAGCTGTTTTTT. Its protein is CASSIGESTGELFF.

CDR3 sequence reads: CASSPFKTGSEFF. The CDR3 DNA reads as TGTGCCAGCAGCCCATTTAAGACAGGGTCGGAGTTCTTC. The chain links TRBV5-8 to TRBJ2-1; 7 bases are a match to TRBD1. The CDR3 length is 13 residues. CDR1 is SGHTS, CDR2 YDEGEE, per germline. V lost 4 bases to trimming and J lost 14 bases; unmatched junction nucleotides: 12.

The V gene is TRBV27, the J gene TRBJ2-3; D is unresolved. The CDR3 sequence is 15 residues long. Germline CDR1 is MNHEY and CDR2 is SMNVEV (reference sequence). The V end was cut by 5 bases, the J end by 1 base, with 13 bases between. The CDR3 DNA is TGTGCCAGCAGTAACGCGGTGGTCGGCACAGATACGCAGTATTTT. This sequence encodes CASSNAVVGTDTQYF.

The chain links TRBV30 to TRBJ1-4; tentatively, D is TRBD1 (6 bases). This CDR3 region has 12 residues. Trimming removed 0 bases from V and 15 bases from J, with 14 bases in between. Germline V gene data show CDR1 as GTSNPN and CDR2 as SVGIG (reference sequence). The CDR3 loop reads CAWSVLGGGMFF. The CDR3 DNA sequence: TGTGCCTGGAGTGTACTAGGGGGGGGAATGTTTTTT.

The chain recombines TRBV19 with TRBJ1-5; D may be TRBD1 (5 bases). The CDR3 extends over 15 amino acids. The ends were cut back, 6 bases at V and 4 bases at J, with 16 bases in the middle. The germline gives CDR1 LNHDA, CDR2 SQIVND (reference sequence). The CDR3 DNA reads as TGTGCCAGTAGAGCCGGGGAGGGGCGGAATCAGCCCCAGCATTTT. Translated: CASRAGEGRNQPQHF.

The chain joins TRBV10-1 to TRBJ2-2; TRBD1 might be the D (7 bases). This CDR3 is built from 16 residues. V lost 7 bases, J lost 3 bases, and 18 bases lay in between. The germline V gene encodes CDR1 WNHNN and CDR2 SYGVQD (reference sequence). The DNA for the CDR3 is TGCGCCAGCAACCCCGACAGGGAGGCTGACACCGGGGAGCTGTTTTTT. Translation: CASNPDREADTGELFF.

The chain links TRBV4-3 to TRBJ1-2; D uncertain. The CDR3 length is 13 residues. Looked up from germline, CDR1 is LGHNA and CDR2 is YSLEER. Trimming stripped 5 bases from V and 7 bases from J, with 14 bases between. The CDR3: CASSYQVHSGYTF. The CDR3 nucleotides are TGCGCCAGCAGCTATCAGGTACACTCTGGCTACACCTTC.

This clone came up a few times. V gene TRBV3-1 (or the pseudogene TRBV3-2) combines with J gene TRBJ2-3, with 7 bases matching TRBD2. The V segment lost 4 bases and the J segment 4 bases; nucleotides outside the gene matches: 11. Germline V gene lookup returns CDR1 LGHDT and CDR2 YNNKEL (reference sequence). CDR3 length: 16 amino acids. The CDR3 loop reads CASSLIGEGPPDTQYF. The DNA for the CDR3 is TGTGCCAGCAGCCTAATAGGGGAGGGCCCCCCAGATACGCAGTATTTT.

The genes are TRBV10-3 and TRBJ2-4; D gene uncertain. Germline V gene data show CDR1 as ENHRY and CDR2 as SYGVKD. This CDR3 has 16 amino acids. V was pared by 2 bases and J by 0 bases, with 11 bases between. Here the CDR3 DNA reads TGTGCCATCAGTGAGACGGTGACATTAGCCAAAAACATTCAGTACTTC. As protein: CAISETVTLAKNIQYF.